This T cell receptor (beta chain) comes out of a study of cytomegalovirus exposure and HLA in healthy donors (TCRdb year 2017). For the study in its entirety: An earlier analysis of approximately 600 of the donors reported approximately 270 Gb of sequence data and 100 million to 130 million unique TCR beta sequences from 150 million to 200 million T cells. About 300 gigabases of sequencing data and approximately 84 million unique TCR sequences were included in an early release covering several hundred HLA-typed donors. The genetic ancestry cluster associated with self-reported Caucasian donors included 65% to 90% of the roughly 400 genotyped donors. The study aimed to test whether signatures of past pathogen exposure could be identified by cataloging public T cell receptors. The study profiled the T cell repertoires of around 700 subjects by immunosequencing and related them to cytomegalovirus serostatus. Along with the roughly 670-subject first cohort, a separate validation cohort of about 110 different subjects was used. To predict cytomegalovirus infection status, the study combined high-throughput TCR immunosequencing, statistical association of individual TCRs with disease status, and machine learning. A later analysis re-examined previously published TCR beta repertoires from 500 to 700 donors and added high-resolution HLA genotyping to investigate patterns of TCR occurrence. Rather than using new phenotypic data, the later analysis identified candidate immune exposures from TCR beta sequences and from how often those sequences occurred across donors. An earlier analysis of around 580 of the donors used high-throughput TCR beta sequencing to judge whether each TCR beta V gene segment behaved as functional or pseudogenic. Donor age, sex, ethnicity and CMV serostatus were compiled together with the repertoire data. A later genetic analysis took genome-wide SNP genotypes for 398 of the 666 donors and used that subset as a discovery cohort. All discovery cohort repertoires had been generated using a single sequencing platform. HLA typing covered class I and class II loci at four-digit resolution. Typing coverage varied by locus: roughly 620-640 donors for A, B, C, DRB1 and DQB1; roughly 500 for DQA1; approximately 610 for DPA1; 450 to 480 for DPB1. Roughly five DR-DQ haplotypes were handled as single units for association and clustering, since linkage in the cohort was strong. Among some 400 genotyped donors of the cohort, an average of around 250,000 unique TCR beta nucleotide sequences was sequenced per donor, of which about 19% were non-productive. Overall study results and their limits: A later genetic analysis associated a missense DCLRE1C variant with V-gene and J-gene trimming of TCR beta chains, and an independent cohort replicated the association. Cytomegalovirus status was reported to be diagnosed by the classifier with high specificity and sensitivity in both the original and validation cohorts. The study gave a list of more than 150 TCR beta chains associated with cytomegalovirus. Compared with equally common non-associated chains, HLA-associated TCR beta chains in a later analysis were more clonally expanded and had lower generation probabilities. It was suggested by the authors that the approach could potentially be generalized to other disease states and immunological phenotypes. A later analysis found that most CMV-associated TCR beta chains appeared HLA-restricted, with HLA associations seemingly driven largely by CMV exposure. Because some donors lacked HLA typing at each locus, the association tests relied only on the typed subset. In a later analysis, TCR association rates were found to vary across HLA loci, with the most associated TCRs seen for DRB1 alleles and the fewest for HLA-C alleles. A few of the identified cytomegalovirus-associated TCR beta chains were confirmed in vitro to be specific for cytomegalovirus antigens. The presence/absence analyses assumed that sequencing depth was roughly uniform across donors, and that assumption may not be true. For the cohort, immune exposure information was limited to CMV serostatus. Several of the top co-occurrence clusters appeared to be linked to parvovirus B19, influenza, CMV and Epstein-Barr virus, according to a later analysis. A later analysis associated 15,000 to 20,000 TCR beta sequences with specific HLA alleles at a false discovery rate of 0.05. Correlated functional status among segregating V segments might be attributable to linkage disequilibrium, but an unknown experimental factor could not be ruled out. A later genetic analysis reported fewer N-insertions in productive TCRs among donors in an Asian-associated ancestry cluster than the approximately 670-donor mean. Assigning TCR associations to individual alleles was difficult when HLA alleles, especially DR and DQ, strongly co-occurred. The sequencing pipeline was judged likely to have produced a cluster of highly shared sequence variants as a technical artifact. About 15 rarely observed V segments, including chromosome 9 orphons, were excluded from the earlier analysis of about 600 of the donors because counts were too low. Some IMGT-functional V segments, including TRBV6-2 and TRBV6-3, could not be distinguished by the 87-base-pair reads and were therefore excluded. While some public TCRs were present in many individuals, most TCR sequences turned up only very rarely across donors. The cohort was sequenced for TCR beta chains only, and without alpha or paired-chain data the features that could be detected were limited. A further reported finding was that TCR beta sequences accurately predicted the HLA-A and HLA-B alleles for most subjects in the first cohort. Broadly in line with IMGT annotations, most TCR beta V segments showed up in productive rearrangements about 87% or about 30% of the time in an earlier analysis of some 590 of the donors.

Remarks on this clone: Which antigen it targets is not known. Base qualities are not provided; no much larger clone lies one nucleotide away.

The cohort comprised approximately 700 healthy bone marrow donors. All cohort members were sampled while nominally healthy, although unrecorded immune exposures were likely present. The donor tested CMV seronegative and was one of the 352 seronegative cohort members. A peripheral blood sample was collected from each donor, and TCR beta sequencing was performed on peripheral blood mononuclear cells. Genomic DNA extraction from the blood cell samples was performed with the Qiagen DNeasy Blood Extraction Kit. The library was generated by the immunoSEQ multiplex PCR assay. For the multiplex PCR, a mixture combining 60 forward primers for TCR Vbeta segments and 13 reverse primers for TCR Jbeta segments was used. Amplification of the CDR3 region of rearranged TCR beta genes was performed with a multiplex PCR assay on genomic DNA. Amplified TCR beta libraries were sequenced as 87-base-pair reads on the Illumina HiSeq System. In the original analysis: In a later analysis, approximately 74 million unique TCR beta chains were counted across the roughly 610 repertoires, and approximately 11 million of these chains were shared by at least two donors. To remove PCR and sequencing errors, raw reads were error-corrected and collapsed into unique sequences using a nearest-neighbor algorithm that merged closely related sequences. To assign V, D and J gene segments, CDR3 sequences were aligned to IMGT reference sequences. Each retained sequence needed at least a six-nucleotide match to both a V gene segment and a J gene segment. Rearrangements were classified as productive when the CDR3 lacked stop codons and remained in frame with V and J, and all other rearrangements were classified as non-productive. CDR3 was defined according to IMGT convention as the region running from the second conserved V-encoded cysteine to the conserved J-encoded phenylalanine. The earlier analysis of about 590 of the donors excluded sequences that lacked an unambiguous match to a single V gene segment. An earlier analysis of several hundred of the donors called V segments functional above 56.7% productive rearrangements and segregating when the between-donor standard deviation exceeded 5%. A statistical classification framework was built for diagnosing cytomegalovirus status from the catalog of TCR beta chain sequences. V and J gene assignment, in a later analysis, came from comparing TCR nucleotide sequences with IMGT/GENE-DB human TR gene sequences. In a later analysis, CDR3 sequences and most-parsimonious VDJ recombination scenarios were assigned using the TCRdist pipeline. In a later analysis, each TCR beta chain was defined by its CDR3 amino acid sequence together with its V-gene family, and reads without a unique V-gene family were excluded. As a way to deal with suspected cross-contamination and a sequencing artifact, a later analysis dropped 640 or so nucleotide sequences that were highly shared and had low generation probability. In a later analysis, a clonal expansion index for each public chain was calculated from normalized within-repertoire ranks of inferred template counts. In a later analysis, generation probabilities were computed using a VDJ recombination model fitted to out-of-frame rearrangements, and the results were checked against IGoR. In a later analysis, hypergeometric tests were used to score TCR-TCR, TCR-HLA and TCR-CMV co-occurrence, with a repertoire-size bias correction applied to TCR pairs. False discovery rates were estimated in a later analysis by permuting HLA or CMV assignments 20 times. In a later analysis, co-occurring TCRs were grouped using DBSCAN, and TCRdist sequence similarity was added for clustering within HLA-allele-positive subsets. Repertoires with fewer than 30,000 or more than 120,000 public chains, plus five repertoires with anomalous nucleotide sharing, were excluded from co-occurrence clustering. Here the immuneACCESS table is served through TCRdb, limited to in-frame sequences with V and J called. Missing clones are a known gap in these copies; in checked studies unresolved V genes cover under half, and the rest lacks a known reason. That table is the source of V, J and clone size, and D and trimming were worked out from the DNA. The sample table contains about 170,000 clones; only one count was recorded for less than 90% of them. The ten largest clones take up 0.38% of the sample.

The CDR3, from cysteine to phenylalanine, totals 16 residues. Only the CDR3 DNA is retained, 48 bases long and in frame from the first base. CDR1 and CDR2 (SEHNR, FQNEAQ) derive from the germline V gene (reference sequence). V loses 4 bases at its end and J loses 4 bases; junction bases beyond the gene matches: 9. The chain is made from TRBV7-9 and TRBJ2-1, with 8 bases aligning to TRBD2. Sequencing input: PBMCs. The receptor was derived from a boy aged 2 to 10 in good health and CMV-seronegative. The CDR3: CASSSQAQRGYNEQFF. The nucleotide sequence is TGTGCCAGCAGCTCGCAGGCCCAGCGGGGGTACAATGAGCAGTTCTTC.